This T cell receptor beta chain was sequenced for a study of blood T cell repertoires in COVID-19. Participant ages covered roughly 18 to 89 years across around 25 US areas. The CDR3 has 13 amino acids. Germline V gives CDR1 SGHAT, CDR2 FQNNGV. The V and J ends lost 5 bases and 7 bases respectively, with 12 bases between them. Repertoires were generated with immunoSEQ multiplex PCR, while TCRdb's copy carries only in-frame clones and drops some. The sample lists approximately 300,000 clones; 70% to 90% were seen once. This TCR derives from a man younger than 40 who had recovered from COVID-19. Sample: PBMCs or T cells enriched from blood (not recorded which). The chain combines TRBV11-2 with TRBJ1-3; D perhaps matches TRBD1 (6 bases). The DNA of the CDR3 is TGTGCCAGCAGCCCCGGGGGGGCGAACACCATATATTTT. Translating it yields CASSPGGANTIYF.